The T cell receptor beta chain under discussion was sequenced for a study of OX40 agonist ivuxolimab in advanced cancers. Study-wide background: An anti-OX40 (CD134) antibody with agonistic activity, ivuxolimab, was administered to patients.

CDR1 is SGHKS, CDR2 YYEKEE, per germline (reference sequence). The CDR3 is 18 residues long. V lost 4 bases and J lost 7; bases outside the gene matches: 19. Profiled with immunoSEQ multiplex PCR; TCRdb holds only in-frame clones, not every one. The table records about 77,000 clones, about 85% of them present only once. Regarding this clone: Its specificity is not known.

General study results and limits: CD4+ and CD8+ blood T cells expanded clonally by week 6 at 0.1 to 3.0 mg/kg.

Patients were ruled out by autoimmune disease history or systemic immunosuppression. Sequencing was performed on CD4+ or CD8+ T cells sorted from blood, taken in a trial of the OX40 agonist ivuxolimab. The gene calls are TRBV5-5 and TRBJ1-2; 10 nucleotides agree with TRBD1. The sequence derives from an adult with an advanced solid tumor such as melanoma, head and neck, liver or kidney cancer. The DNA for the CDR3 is TGTGCCAGCAGCCAAGATTTAAGCTTGACAGGGGGCAGTGGTGGCTACACCTTC. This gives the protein CASSQDLSLTGGSGGYTF.